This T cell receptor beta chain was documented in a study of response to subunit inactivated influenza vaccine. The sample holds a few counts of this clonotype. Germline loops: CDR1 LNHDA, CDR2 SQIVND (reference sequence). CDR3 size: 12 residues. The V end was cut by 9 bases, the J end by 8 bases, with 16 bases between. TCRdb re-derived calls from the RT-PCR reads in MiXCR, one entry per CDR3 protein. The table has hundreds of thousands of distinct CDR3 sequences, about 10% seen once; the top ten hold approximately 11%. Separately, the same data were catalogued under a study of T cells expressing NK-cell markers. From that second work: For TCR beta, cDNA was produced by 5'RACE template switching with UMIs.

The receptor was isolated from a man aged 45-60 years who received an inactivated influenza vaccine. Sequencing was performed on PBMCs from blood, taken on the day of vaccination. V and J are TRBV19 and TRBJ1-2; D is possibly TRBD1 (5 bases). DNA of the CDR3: TGTGCCAGCCGACAGTCCAATCCGGGCTACACCTTC. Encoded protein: CASRQSNPGYTF.